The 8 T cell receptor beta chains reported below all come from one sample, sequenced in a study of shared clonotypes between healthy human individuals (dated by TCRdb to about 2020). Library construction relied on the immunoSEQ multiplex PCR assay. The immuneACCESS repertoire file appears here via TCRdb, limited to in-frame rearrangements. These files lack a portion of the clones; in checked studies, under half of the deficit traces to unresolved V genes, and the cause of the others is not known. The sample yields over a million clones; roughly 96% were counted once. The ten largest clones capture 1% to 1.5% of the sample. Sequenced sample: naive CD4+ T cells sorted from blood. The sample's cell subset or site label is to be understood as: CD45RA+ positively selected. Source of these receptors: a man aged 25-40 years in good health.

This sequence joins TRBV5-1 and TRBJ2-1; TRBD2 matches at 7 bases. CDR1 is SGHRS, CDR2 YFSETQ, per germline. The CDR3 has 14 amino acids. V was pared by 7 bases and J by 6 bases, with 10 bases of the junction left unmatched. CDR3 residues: CASESGNWGNEQFF. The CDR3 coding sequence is TGCGCCAGCGAGAGCGGGAATTGGGGCAATGAGCAGTTCTTC.

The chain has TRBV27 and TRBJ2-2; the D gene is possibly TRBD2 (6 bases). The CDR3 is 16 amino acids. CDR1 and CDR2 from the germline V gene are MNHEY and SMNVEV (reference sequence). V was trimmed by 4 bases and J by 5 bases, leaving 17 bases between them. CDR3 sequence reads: CASSYGAGRRTGELFF. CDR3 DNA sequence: TGTGCCAGCAGTTATGGAGCGGGCCGACGGACCGGGGAGCTGTTTTTT.

CDR3 DNA sequence: TGCGCCAGCAGCTCCGACCCGTGGAGCACAGATACGCAGTATTTT. Protein sequence: CASSSDPWSTDTQYF. The chain links TRBV5-1 to TRBJ2-3; D remains ambiguous. From germline, CDR1 is SGHRS and CDR2 YFSETQ. This CDR3 is 15 amino acids long. Between the trimmed V and J ends, which lost 3 bases and 0 bases, there was a span of 11 bases.

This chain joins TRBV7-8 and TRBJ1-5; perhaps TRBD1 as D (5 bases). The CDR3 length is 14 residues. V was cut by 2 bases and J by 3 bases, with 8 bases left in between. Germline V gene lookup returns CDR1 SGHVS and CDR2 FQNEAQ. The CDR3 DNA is TGTGCCAGCAGCTTAAGGGGTCTCAATCAGCCCCAGCATTTT. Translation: CASSLRGLNQPQHF. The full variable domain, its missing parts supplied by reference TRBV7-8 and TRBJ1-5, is GAGVSQSPRYKVAKRGQDVALRCDPISGHVSLFWYQQALGQGPEFLTYFQNEAQLDKSGLPSDRFFAERPEGSVSTLKIQRTQQEDSAVYLCASSLRGLNQPQHFGDGTRLSIL.

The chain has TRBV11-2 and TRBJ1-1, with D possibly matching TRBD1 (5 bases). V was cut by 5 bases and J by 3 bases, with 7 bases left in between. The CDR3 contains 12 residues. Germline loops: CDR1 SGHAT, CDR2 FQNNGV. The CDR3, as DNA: TGTGCCAGCAGCCCAGGGTACACTGAAGCTTTCTTT. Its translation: CASSPGYTEAFF.

CDR3 bases: TGTGCCAGCAGCGTCGCCCCTCCCCCTAATGAGCAGTTCTTC. It is translated as CASSVAPPPNEQFF. This chain uses TRBV9 with TRBJ2-1; D is undetermined. V was shortened by 2 bases and J by 7 bases, with 13 bases between the two germline ends. The CDR3 covers 14 residues. The germline V gene has CDR1 SGDLS and CDR2 YYNGEE.

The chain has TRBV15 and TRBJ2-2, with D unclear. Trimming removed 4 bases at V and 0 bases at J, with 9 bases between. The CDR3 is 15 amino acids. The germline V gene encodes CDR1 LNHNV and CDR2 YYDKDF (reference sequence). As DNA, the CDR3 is TGTGCCACCAGCACGTTCACGGCGAACACCGGGGAGCTGTTTTTT. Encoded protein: CATSTFTANTGELFF.

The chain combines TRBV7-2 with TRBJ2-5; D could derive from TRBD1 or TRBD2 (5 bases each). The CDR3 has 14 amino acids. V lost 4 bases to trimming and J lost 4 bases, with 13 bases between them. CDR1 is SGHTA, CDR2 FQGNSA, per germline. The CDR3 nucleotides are TGTGCCAGCAGCTCCCGGGCGAGGGGAGAGACCCAGTACTTC. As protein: CASSSRARGETQYF. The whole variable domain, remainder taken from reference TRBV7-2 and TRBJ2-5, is GAGVSQSPSNKVTEKGKDVELRCDPISGHTALYWYRQSLGQGLEFLIYFQGNSAPDKSGLPSDRFSAERTGGSVSTLTIQRTQQEDSAVYLCASSSRARGETQYFGPGTRLLVL.